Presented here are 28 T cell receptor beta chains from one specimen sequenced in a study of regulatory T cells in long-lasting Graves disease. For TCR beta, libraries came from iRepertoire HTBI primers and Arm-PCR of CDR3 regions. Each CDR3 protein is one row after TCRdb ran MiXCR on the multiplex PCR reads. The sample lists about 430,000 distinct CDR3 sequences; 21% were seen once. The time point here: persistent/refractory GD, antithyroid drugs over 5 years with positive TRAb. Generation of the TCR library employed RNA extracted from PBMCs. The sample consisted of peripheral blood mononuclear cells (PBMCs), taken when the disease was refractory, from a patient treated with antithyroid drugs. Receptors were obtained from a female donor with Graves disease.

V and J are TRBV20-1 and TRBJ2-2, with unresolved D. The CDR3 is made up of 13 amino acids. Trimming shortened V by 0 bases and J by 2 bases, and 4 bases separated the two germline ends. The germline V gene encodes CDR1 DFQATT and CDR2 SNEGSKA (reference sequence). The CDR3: CSARDYNTGELFF. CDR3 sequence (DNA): TGCAGTGCTAGAGATTACAACACCGGGGAGCTGTTTTTT.

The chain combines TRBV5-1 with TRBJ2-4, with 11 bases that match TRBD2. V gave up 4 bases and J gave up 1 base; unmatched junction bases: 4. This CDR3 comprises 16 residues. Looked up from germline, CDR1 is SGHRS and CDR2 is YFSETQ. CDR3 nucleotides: TGCGCCAGCAGCCATTCTAGCGGGAGGGCCAAAAACATTCAGTACTTC. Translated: CASSHSSGRAKNIQYF.

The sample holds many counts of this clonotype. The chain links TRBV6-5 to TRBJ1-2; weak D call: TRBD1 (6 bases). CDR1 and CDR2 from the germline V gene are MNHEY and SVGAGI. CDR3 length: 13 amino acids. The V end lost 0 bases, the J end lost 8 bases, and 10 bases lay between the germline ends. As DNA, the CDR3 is TGTGCCAGCAGTTACTCCCAGGGGCGAGGCTACACCTTC. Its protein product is CASSYSQGRGYTF.

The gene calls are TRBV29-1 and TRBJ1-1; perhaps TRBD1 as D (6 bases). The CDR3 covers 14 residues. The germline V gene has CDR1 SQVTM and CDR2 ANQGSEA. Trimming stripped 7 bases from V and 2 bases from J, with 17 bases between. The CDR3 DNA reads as TGCAGCGCGAGCCCCGGGACATTTAACACTGAAGCTTTCTTT. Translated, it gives CSASPGTFNTEAFF.

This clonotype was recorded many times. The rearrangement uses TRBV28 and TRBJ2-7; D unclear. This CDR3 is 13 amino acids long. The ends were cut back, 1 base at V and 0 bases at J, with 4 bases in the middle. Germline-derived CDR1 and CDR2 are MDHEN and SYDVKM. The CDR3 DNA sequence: TGTGCCAGCAGTTTATCTACCTCCTACGAGCAGTACTTC. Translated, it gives CASSLSTSYEQYF.

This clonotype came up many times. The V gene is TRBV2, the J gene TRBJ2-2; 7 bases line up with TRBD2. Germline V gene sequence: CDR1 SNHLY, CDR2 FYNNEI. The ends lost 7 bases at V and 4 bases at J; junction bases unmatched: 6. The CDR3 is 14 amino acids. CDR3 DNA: TGTGCCAGCACTCCGGCGGGAGCCACCGGGGAGCTGTTTTTT. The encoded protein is CASTPAGATGELFF.

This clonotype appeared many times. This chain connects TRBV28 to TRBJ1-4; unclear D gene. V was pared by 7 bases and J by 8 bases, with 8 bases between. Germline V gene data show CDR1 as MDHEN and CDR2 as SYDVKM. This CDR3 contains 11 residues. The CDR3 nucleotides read TGTGCCAGCAACTTCAGAGAAAAACTGTTTTTT. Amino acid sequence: CASNFREKLFF.

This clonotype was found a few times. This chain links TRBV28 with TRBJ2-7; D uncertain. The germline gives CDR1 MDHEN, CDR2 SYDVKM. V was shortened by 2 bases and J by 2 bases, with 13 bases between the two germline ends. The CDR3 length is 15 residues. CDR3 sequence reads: CASSLGFMETYEQYF. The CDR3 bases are TGTGCCAGCAGTTTAGGGTTTATGGAAACCTACGAGCAGTACTTC.

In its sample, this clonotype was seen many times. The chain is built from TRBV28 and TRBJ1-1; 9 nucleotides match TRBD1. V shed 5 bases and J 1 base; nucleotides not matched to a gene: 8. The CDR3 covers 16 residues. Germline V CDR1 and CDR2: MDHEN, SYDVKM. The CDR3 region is CASSTGTGNGNTEAFF. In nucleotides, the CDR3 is TGTGCCAGCAGTACTGGGACAGGGAATGGGAACACTGAAGCTTTCTTT.

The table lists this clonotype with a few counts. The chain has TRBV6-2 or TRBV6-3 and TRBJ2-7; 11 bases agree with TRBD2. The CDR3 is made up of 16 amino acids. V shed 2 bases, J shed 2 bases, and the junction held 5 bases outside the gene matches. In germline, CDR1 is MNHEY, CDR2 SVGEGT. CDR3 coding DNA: TGTGCCAGCAGTTACCCTAGCGGGAGGTTCGCCTACGAGCAGTACTTC. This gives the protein CASSYPSGRFAYEQYF.

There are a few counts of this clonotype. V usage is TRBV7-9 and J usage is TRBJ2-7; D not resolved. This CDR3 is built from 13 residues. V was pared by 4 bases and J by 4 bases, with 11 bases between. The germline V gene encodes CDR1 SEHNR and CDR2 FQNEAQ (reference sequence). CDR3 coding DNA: TGTGCCAGCAGCTCACCTATGGGGTACGAGCAGTACTTC. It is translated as CASSSPMGYEQYF.

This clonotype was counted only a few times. The CDR3 DNA is TGCGCCAGCAGCCAAGTTACAGGGCCTTCTGAAGCTTTCTTT. Amino acids: CASSQVTGPSEAFF. The rearrangement joins TRBV4-1 to TRBJ1-1; weak D call: TRBD1 (6 bases). The CDR3 is made up of 14 amino acids. In germline, CDR1 is MGHRA, CDR2 YSYEKL. V was clipped by 1 base and J by 6 bases, with 12 bases between them.

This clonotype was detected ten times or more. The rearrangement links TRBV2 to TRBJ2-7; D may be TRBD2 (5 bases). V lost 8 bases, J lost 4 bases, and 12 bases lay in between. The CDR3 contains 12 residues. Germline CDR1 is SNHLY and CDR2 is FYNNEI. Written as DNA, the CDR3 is TGTGCCAGCCGAGGTAGCGCGTACGAGCAGTACTTC. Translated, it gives CASRGSAYEQYF.

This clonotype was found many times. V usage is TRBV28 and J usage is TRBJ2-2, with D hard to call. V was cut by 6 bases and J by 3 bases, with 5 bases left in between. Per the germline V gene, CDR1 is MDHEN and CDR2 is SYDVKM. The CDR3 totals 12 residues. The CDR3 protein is CASRQYTGELFF. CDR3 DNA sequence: TGTGCCAGCAGACAGTACACCGGGGAGCTGTTTTTT.

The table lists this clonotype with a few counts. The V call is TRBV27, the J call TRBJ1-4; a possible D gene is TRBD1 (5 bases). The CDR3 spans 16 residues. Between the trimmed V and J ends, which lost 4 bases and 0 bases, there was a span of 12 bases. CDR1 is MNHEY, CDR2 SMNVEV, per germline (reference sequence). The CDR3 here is CASSSGTDATNEKLFF. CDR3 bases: TGTGCCAGCAGTTCAGGGACGGATGCAACTAATGAAAAACTGTTTTTT.

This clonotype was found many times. This CDR3 is CSVEPIRGGTAYEQYF. DNA of the CDR3: TGCAGCGTTGAGCCTATACGTGGCGGGACGGCTTACGAGCAGTACTTC. This chain joins TRBV29-1 and TRBJ2-7; possibly TRBD2 for D (6 bases). Germline V gene data show CDR1 as SQVTM and CDR2 as ANQGSEA. Trimming shortened V by 3 bases and J by 4 bases, and 22 bases separated the two germline ends. The CDR3 loop spans 16 amino acids.

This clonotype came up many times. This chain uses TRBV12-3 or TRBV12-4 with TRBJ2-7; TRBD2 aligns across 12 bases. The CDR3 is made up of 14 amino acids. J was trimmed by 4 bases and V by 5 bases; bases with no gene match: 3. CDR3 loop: CASSGGLAGYEQYF. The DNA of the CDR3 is TGTGCCAGCAGTGGGGGACTAGCGGGTTACGAGCAGTACTTC.

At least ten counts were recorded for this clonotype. The CDR3 nucleotides read TGTGCCAGCAGTTTTTTCGCTAGCGGGAGTAACGAGCAGTACTTC. It codes for CASSFFASGSNEQYF. The chain employs TRBV12-3 or TRBV12-4 and TRBJ2-7; 10 nucleotides agree with TRBD2. V gave up 3 bases and J gave up 5 bases; unmatched junction bases: 7. This CDR3 spans 15 amino acids.

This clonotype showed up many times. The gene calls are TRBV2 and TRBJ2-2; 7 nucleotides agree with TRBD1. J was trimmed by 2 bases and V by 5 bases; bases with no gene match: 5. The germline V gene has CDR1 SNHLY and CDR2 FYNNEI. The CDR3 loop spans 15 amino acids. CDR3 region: CASSIGTANTGELFF. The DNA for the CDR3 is TGTGCCAGCAGTATTGGGACAGCCAACACCGGGGAGCTGTTTTTT.

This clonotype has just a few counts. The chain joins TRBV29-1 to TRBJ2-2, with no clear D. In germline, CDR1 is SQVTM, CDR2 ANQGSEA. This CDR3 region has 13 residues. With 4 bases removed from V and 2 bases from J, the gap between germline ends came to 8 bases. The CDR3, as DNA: TGCAGCGTTGCTTCAACTAACACCGGGGAGCTGTTTTTT. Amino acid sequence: CSVASTNTGELFF.

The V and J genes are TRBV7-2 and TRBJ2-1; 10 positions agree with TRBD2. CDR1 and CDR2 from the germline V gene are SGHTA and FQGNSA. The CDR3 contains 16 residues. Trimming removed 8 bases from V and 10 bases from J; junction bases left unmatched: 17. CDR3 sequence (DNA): TGTGCCAGCGCCTGGCAGGGGCTAGCGGGAGAAGGCGAGCAGTTCTTC. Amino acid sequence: CASAWQGLAGEGEQFF.

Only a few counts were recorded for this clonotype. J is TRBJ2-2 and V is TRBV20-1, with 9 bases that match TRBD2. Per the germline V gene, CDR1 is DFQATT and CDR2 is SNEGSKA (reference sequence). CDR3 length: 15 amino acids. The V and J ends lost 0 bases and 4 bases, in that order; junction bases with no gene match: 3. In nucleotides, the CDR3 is TGCAGTGCTAGAGAGCGGGAGGGGGTCACCGGGGAGCTGTTTTTT. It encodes CSAREREGVTGELFF.

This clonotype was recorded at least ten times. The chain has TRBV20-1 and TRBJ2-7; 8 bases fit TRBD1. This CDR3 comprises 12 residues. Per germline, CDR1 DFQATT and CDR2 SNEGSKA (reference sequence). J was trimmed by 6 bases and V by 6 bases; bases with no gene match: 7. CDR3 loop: CSAPDRVSEQYF. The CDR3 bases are TGCAGTGCCCCGGACAGGGTCAGCGAGCAGTACTTC.

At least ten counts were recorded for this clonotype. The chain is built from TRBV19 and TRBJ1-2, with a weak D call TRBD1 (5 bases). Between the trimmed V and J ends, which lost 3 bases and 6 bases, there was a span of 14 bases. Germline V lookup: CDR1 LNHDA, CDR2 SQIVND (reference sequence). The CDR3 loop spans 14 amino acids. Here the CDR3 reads CASSISPGTNGYTF. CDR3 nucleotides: TGTGCCAGTAGTATTTCTCCAGGGACGAATGGCTACACCTTC.

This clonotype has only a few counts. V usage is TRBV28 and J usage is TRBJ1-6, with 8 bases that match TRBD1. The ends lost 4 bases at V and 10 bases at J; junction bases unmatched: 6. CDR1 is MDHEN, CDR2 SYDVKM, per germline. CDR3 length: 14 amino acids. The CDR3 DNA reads TGTGCCAGCAGTTACTTGGACAGGGACTCACCCCTCCACTTT. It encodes CASSYLDRDSPLHF.

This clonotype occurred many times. DNA for the CDR3: TGTGCCAGCAGTTACATAGCGGGAGACTGGGTAGAGACCCAGTACTTC. Protein sequence: CASSYIAGDWVETQYF. The chain combines TRBV12-3 or TRBV12-4 with TRBJ2-5; TRBD2 agrees at 9 bases. The CDR3 totals 16 residues. V was pared by 4 bases and J by 4 bases, with 10 bases of the junction left unmatched.

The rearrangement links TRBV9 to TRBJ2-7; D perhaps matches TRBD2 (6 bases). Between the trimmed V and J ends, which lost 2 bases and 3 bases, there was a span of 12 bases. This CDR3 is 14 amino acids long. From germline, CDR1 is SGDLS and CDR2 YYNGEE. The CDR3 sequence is CASSVRDWDYEQYF. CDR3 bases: TGTGCCAGCAGCGTCCGGGACTGGGACTACGAGCAGTACTTC.

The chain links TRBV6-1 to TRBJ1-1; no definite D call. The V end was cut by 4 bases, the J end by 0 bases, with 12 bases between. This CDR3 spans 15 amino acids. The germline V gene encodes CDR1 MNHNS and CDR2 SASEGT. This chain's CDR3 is CASSGADGVNTEAFF. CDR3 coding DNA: TGTGCCAGCAGTGGCGCGGACGGGGTGAACACTGAAGCTTTCTTT.